The 24 T cell receptor beta chains below were found in one sample sequenced in a study of beta chain features in type 1 diabetes. No antigen has been assigned to these receptors. The sequenced template was cDNA made from the entire isolated RNA. Measured with immunoSEQ multiplex PCR; TCRdb has only the in-frame clones, and not every one. This sample has 150,000 to 200,000 clones, with around 8.6% found just once. Regarding the study as a whole: Type 1 diabetes patients had TCRB CDR3s that were shorter (moderately but significantly so) in all four CD4+ subsets.

The sample comprised central memory CD4+ T cells from blood. These receptors were taken from a woman between 18 and 29 years old with type 1 diabetes.

This chain connects TRBV25-1 to TRBJ1-6; D gene unclear. The CDR3 has 15 residues. Trimming took 6 bases from V and 5 from J, leaving 14 bases between them. Per the germline V gene, CDR1 is MGHDK and CDR2 is SYGVNS. As DNA, the CDR3 is TGTGCCAGCAGGGTAGCGGGGAGGGATAATTCACCCCTCCACTTT. Amino acid sequence: CASRVAGRDNSPLHF.

This clone showed up just a few times. The genes are TRBV28 and TRBJ2-7; 8 nucleotides match TRBD2. Germline trimming cut 4 bases from V and 4 bases from J; bases unmatched to any gene: 9. Germline V gene data show CDR1 as MDHEN and CDR2 as SYDVKM. The CDR3 is 15 residues long. The CDR3: CASSSGAGGSYEQYF. CDR3 sequence (DNA): TGTGCCAGCAGTTCGGGGGCGGGAGGCTCATACGAGCAGTACTTC. Together with reference TRBV28 and TRBJ2-7, the CDR3 gives the full variable domain: DVKVTQSSRYLVKRTGEKVFLECVQDMDHENMFWYRQDPGLGLRLIYFSYDVKMKEKGDIPEGYSVSREKKERFSLILESASTNQTSMYLCASSSGAGGSYEQYFGPGTRLTVT.

This clone was recorded a few times. This chain uses TRBV27 with TRBJ2-2; the match to TRBD2 covers 9 bases. The CDR3 is made up of 17 amino acids. Looked up from germline, CDR1 is MNHEY and CDR2 is SMNVEV (reference sequence). Losses at the gene ends were 4 bases for V and 4 bases for J; bases not matched to a gene: 10. CDR3 in DNA: TGTGCCAGCAGTTCACCGGGACTAGCCCAATCCACCGGGGAGCTGTTTTTT. Translating gives CASSSPGLAQSTGELFF.

In the case of this clone: The same CDR3 can be traced to other DNA sequences in this sample. The CDR3 spells CASSPVRGANYGYTF. CDR3 bases: TGTGCCAGCAGCCCCGTACGGGGAGCTAACTATGGCTACACCTTC. The V and J genes are TRBV7-2 and TRBJ1-2; D gene uncertain. Trimming took 5 bases from V and 0 from J, leaving 13 bases between them. The CDR3 extends over 15 amino acids. Germline V gives CDR1 SGHTA, CDR2 FQGNSA.

This chain uses TRBV2 with TRBJ1-5; 8 bases are a match to TRBD1. The CDR3 spans 14 residues. The V gene's germline CDR1 is SNHLY and CDR2 FYNNEI. The ends lost 6 bases at V and 5 bases at J; junction bases unmatched: 6. CDR3 in DNA: TGTGCCAGCAGAGTTCAGGGGGCTGATCAGCCCCAGCATTTT. Its protein product is CASRVQGADQPQHF.

This rearrangement joins TRBV25-1 to TRBJ1-2; 7 nucleotides agree with TRBD1. Germline CDR1 is MGHDK and CDR2 is SYGVNS. This CDR3 is 13 amino acids long. The ends lost 4 bases at V and 2 bases at J; junction bases unmatched: 1. This CDR3 is CASSGTGNYGYTF. The CDR3 DNA follows: TGTGCCAGCAGTGGGACAGGAAACTATGGCTACACCTTC.

This clone was detected only a few times. V gene TRBV6-5 combines with J gene TRBJ2-1; D not resolved. This CDR3 comprises 15 residues. V gave up 0 bases and J gave up 3 bases, with 9 bases separating them. Germline V gene lookup returns CDR1 MNHEY and CDR2 SVGAGI. DNA for the CDR3: TGTGCCAGCAGTTACTCGCGACACTTCTACAATGAGCAGTTCTTC. Encoded protein: CASSYSRHFYNEQFF.

The chain has TRBV21-1 and TRBJ2-7; TRBD2 is the table's D call and was not checked against the DNA. TRBV21-1 is labeled a pseudogene. The CDR3 is 10 residues long. CDR3 nucleotide sequence: TGTGCCAGCCGGGATTACGAGCAGTACTTC. Translation gives CASRDYEQYF.

The chain employs TRBV10-3 and TRBJ2-7, with 7 bases matching TRBD2. The CDR3 loop spans 13 amino acids. Germline V gene lookup returns CDR1 ENHRY and CDR2 SYGVKD. After removal of 10 bases from V and 4 bases from J, the junction contained 10 bases not matched to a gene. The CDR3 is CATTPGLSYEQYF. Here the CDR3 DNA reads TGTGCCACGACCCCGGGACTAAGTTACGAGCAGTACTTC.

This clone was seen more than once but under ten times. The chain employs TRBV11-2 and TRBJ2-2, with 8 bases fitting TRBD2. The CDR3 consists of 17 residues. V shed 1 base and J 6 bases; nucleotides not matched to a gene: 10. CDR1 is SGHAT, CDR2 FQNNGV, per germline. The CDR3 sequence: CASSLGGGLAGAGELFF. In DNA, the CDR3 is TGTGCCAGCAGCTTAGGAGGTGGTCTAGCGGGTGCCGGGGAGCTGTTTTTT.

The rearrangement uses TRBV6-6 and TRBJ2-3, with D perhaps matching TRBD2 (7 bases). V lost 6 bases and J lost 0, with 10 bases in between. Germline-derived CDR1 and CDR2 are MNHNY and SVGAGI (reference sequence). The CDR3 has 14 residues. The CDR3 DNA is TGTGCCAGCAGCGGGGGGCTAAGCACAGATACGCAGTATTTT. This gives the protein CASSGGLSTDTQYF.

The sample holds many counts of this clone. J is TRBJ2-1 and V is TRBV29-1; TRBD2 might be the D (6 bases). V was shortened by 5 bases and J by 6 bases, with 17 bases between the two germline ends. Looked up from germline, CDR1 is SQVTM and CDR2 is ANQGSEA. The CDR3 sequence is 14 residues long. The CDR3 DNA sequence: TGCAGCGTTTTCGGGACTCCCCGAGGCAATGAGCAGTTCTTC. Amino acids: CSVFGTPRGNEQFF.

V gene TRBV4-2 combines with J gene TRBJ1-5, with D uncertain. V lost 0 bases and J lost 3, with 12 bases in between. Germline CDR1 reads LGHNA; CDR2 reads YNFKEQ. The CDR3 has 16 amino acids. The CDR3 nucleotides are TGTGCCAGCAGCCAAGATGGTTCAGGCGCCAATCAGCCCCAGCATTTT. Translation gives CASSQDGSGANQPQHF.

The sample holds a few counts of this clone. This chain links TRBV19 with TRBJ2-2, with TRBD1 matching over 8 bases. V gave up 6 bases and J gave up 4 bases; unmatched junction bases: 10. Germline CDR1 LNHDA, CDR2 SQIVND (reference sequence). This CDR3 region has 16 residues. The CDR3 loop reads CASSPPDRAGTGELFF. The CDR3 DNA sequence: TGTGCCAGTAGCCCTCCGGACAGGGCGGGCACCGGGGAGCTGTTTTTT.

This clone was recorded a few times. This sequence joins TRBV7-3 and TRBJ2-7, with TRBD1 as a possible D gene (5 bases). This CDR3 is built from 13 residues. Germline lookup yields CDR1 SGHTA and CDR2 FQGTGA. With 2 bases removed from V and 6 bases from J, the gap between germline ends came to 11 bases. This CDR3 reads CASSLAAGLEQYF. The DNA for the CDR3 is TGTGCCAGCAGCTTAGCGGCAGGGCTCGAGCAGTACTTC. The full variable domain, with the rest looked up from reference TRBV7-3 and TRBJ2-7, is GAGVSQTPSNKVTEKGKYVELRCDPISGHTALYWYRQSLGQGPEFLIYFQGTGAADDSGLPNDRFFAVRPEGSVSTLKIQRTERGDSAVYLCASSLAAGLEQYFGPGTRLTVT.

V gene TRBV7-2 combines with J gene TRBJ1-1; 7 bases align to TRBD1. The CDR3 runs 17 residues. V shed 5 bases and J 6 bases; nucleotides not matched to a gene: 18. Germline CDR1 is SGHTA and CDR2 is FQGNSA. The CDR3 here is CASSRRAGGANYAEAFF. The CDR3 DNA follows: TGTGCCAGCAGCCGCCGGGCAGGGGGTGCGAATTACGCTGAAGCTTTCTTT.

Only one count was recorded for this clone. V and J are TRBV6-6 and TRBJ1-2, with 7 nucleotides matching TRBD1. The CDR3 length is 16 residues. CDR1 MNHNY and CDR2 SVGAGI come from the germline V gene (reference sequence). With V trimmed by 8 bases and J by 3 bases, 15 bases remained unmatched. DNA of the CDR3: TGTGCCAGCGCGCCCCTAGGTACAGGGGTGCACTATGGCTACACCTTC. It specifies CASAPLGTGVHYGYTF.

The genes are TRBV6-6 and TRBJ2-1, with D perhaps TRBD2 (5 bases). Between the trimmed V and J ends, which lost 2 bases and 7 bases, there was a span of 15 bases. CDR3 size: 15 residues. Germline V gives CDR1 MNHNY, CDR2 SVGAGI (reference sequence). The CDR3 reads CASSYDYLENNEQFF. The CDR3, as DNA: TGTGCCAGCAGTTACGACTACCTAGAGAATAATGAGCAGTTCTTC.

This chain links TRBV2 with TRBJ2-1; D not resolved. There are 12 residues in the CDR3. Looked up from germline, CDR1 is SNHLY and CDR2 is FYNNEI. Trimming took off 6 bases at V and 10 bases at J, with 13 bases between the two ends. In DNA, the CDR3 is TGTGCCAGCAGCGAGGCCTCGTACGAGCAGTTCTTC. Translating it yields CASSEASYEQFF.

This clone was detected only a few times. J is TRBJ2-2 and V is TRBV5-1; TRBD1 matches 8 bases. V shed 5 bases and J 3 bases; nucleotides not matched to a gene: 9. Germline V CDR1 and CDR2: SGHRS, YFSETQ. The CDR3 consists of 16 residues. As DNA, the CDR3 is TGCGCCAGCAGTCGGACAGGGAGACTTTACACCGGGGAGCTGTTTTTT. It codes for CASSRTGRLYTGELFF.

This clone was observed a handful of times. This chain links TRBV11-2 with TRBJ2-5, with D unresolved. Trimming removed 8 bases from V and 4 bases from J, with 23 bases in between. Looked up from germline, CDR1 is SGHAT and CDR2 is FQNNGV. CDR3 length equals 16 residues. The CDR3 protein is CASGPRSPLILETQYF. Here the CDR3 DNA reads TGTGCCAGCGGTCCCCGCAGTCCACTAATCCTAGAGACCCAGTACTTC.

Only a few counts were recorded for this clone. J is TRBJ1-1 and V is TRBV10-1; possibly TRBD1 for D (6 bases). This CDR3 spans 14 amino acids. Germline assignment: CDR1 WNHNN and CDR2 SYGVQD (reference sequence). Trimming removed 6 bases from V and 4 bases from J, with 15 bases in between. CDR3 in DNA: TGCGCCAGCAGCCCAAACAGCAGGGGCACTGAAGCTTTCTTT. Its protein is CASSPNSRGTEAFF.

In its sample, this clone was seen a few times. The chain is built from TRBV11-3 and TRBJ1-1, with D possibly matching TRBD1 (5 bases). CDR1 and CDR2 from the germline V gene are SGHNT and YENEEA. CDR3 size: 14 residues. The V end lost 2 bases, the J end lost 1 base, and 8 bases lay between the germline ends. Written as DNA, the CDR3 is TGTGCCAGCAGCTTACGGACATCGAACACTGAAGCTTTCTTT. It specifies CASSLRTSNTEAFF.

This chain uses TRBV15 with TRBJ1-1; D call uncertain. Looked up from germline, CDR1 is LNHNV and CDR2 is YYDKDF (reference sequence). The CDR3 consists of 17 residues. V lost 3 bases and J lost 4, with 21 bases in between. The DNA of the CDR3 is TGTGCCACCAGCAGCCGACCGCTGAGTATATCGGGCACTGAAGCTTTCTTT. Translated, it gives CATSSRPLSISGTEAFF.